The rows below give T cell receptor beta chains drawn from one sample of a study of blood T cell repertoires in COVID-19. Only in-frame clones appear in the TCRdb table, and some are missing; sequencing was by immunoSEQ multiplex PCR. Here the sample spans 25,000 to 30,000 clones, approximately 80% being singletons. Material: peripheral blood. The origin of the receptors is a woman between 65 and 79 years old with acute or convalescent COVID-19. Each CDR3 is given with its conserved first and last residue. A D gene is named only where the DNA matches it firmly. Size is stated for part of the rows, as once, few or many counts, or as a class when the clone is expanded.

v_call	cdr3_length	j_call	d_call	clone_size	cdr3_nt	cdr3_aa
TRBV2	14	TRBJ2-7	-	-	TGTGCCTCCTTTGGAATGGACTACTCCTACGAGCAGTACTTC	CASFGMDYSYEQYF
TRBV10-3	15	TRBJ2-1	TRBD2	-	TGTGCCATCAGATCCGGGACTAGCGGCCCTAATGAGCAGTTCTTC	CAIRSGTSGPNEQFF
TRBV5-1	12	TRBJ2-1	-	-	TGCGCCAGCAGCACCCAGGGAAATGAGCAGTTCTTC	CASSTQGNEQFF
TRBV18	19	TRBJ2-5	TRBD1	-	TGTGCCAGCTCAACTCCTACCGGGACAGGGGGCATTTTAGGAGAGACCCAGTACTTC	CASSTPTGTGGILGETQYF
TRBV5-1	15	TRBJ2-3	TRBD1	-	TGCGCCAGCAGAGAGCAGGGACAGGGGACAGATACGCAGTATTTT	CASREQGQGTDTQYF
TRBV29-1	12	TRBJ1-3	-	-	TGCAGCGTTGACGGAGGGGGAAACACCATATATTTT	CSVDGGGNTIYF
TRBV14	20	TRBJ2-1	TRBD2	few	TGTGCCAGCAGCCCTTCGGGACTAGCGGGGGGCCCTCGGCCCTACAATGAGCAGTTCTTC	CASSPSGLAGGPRPYNEQFF
TRBV7-3	15	TRBJ2-3	TRBD2	-	TGTGCCAGCAGCTTGGGCGGGAGCTGGGCAGATACGCAGTATTTT	CASSLGGSWADTQYF
TRBV14	13	TRBJ2-1	-	-	TGTGCCAGCAGCCAAAGACAGGTCAGTGAGCAGTTCTTC	CASSQRQVSEQFF
TRBV12-3/TRBV12-4	13	TRBJ2-1	-	-	TGTGCCAGCAGTTTAGACAGGGCACGGGAGCAGTTCTTC	CASSLDRAREQFF
TRBV4-1	16	TRBJ2-3	TRBD2	few	TGCGCCAGCAGCCAAATACTAGCGCCGACGGGAGGTACGCAGTATTTT	CASSQILAPTGGTQYF
TRBV5-6	14	TRBJ1-1	-	-	TGTGCCAGCAGCTCTCCTATCAGGGATACTGAAGCTTTCTTT	CASSSPIRDTEAFF
TRBV6-5	16	TRBJ2-7	TRBD2	-	TGTGCCAGCAGTTACGCAGCGACTAGCGGGGGTTACGAGCAGTACTTC	CASSYAATSGGYEQYF
TRBV27	15	TRBJ2-2	TRBD1	-	TGTGCCAGCTTCGGACAGGGGAGTATCACCGGGGAGCTGTTTTTT	CASFGQGSITGELFF
TRBV23-1	14	TRBJ1-5	-	-	TGCGCCAGCAGTCAAAGGGCAGGGGATCAGCCCCAGCATTTT	CASSQRAGDQPQHF
TRBV5-4	14	TRBJ1-5	-	-	TGTGCCAGCAGCTTATCCGGGGACAATCAGCCCCAGCATTTT	CASSLSGDNQPQHF
TRBV10-3	14	TRBJ1-6	-	-	TGTGCCATCAGTGCCACGGCCCGGGATTCACCCCTCCACTTT	CAISATARDSPLHF
TRBV5-1	13	TRBJ2-5	-	-	TGCGCCAGCAGCAAACAGGACCAAGAGACCCAGTACTTC	CASSKQDQETQYF
TRBV6-2/TRBV6-3	15	TRBJ2-1	-	-	TGTGCCAGCAGTTTGACTCAGAGCTCCTACAATGAGCAGTTCTTC	CASSLTQSSYNEQFF
TRBV7-6	16	TRBJ2-1	TRBD2	many	TGTGCCAGCAGCTTAGGAGCTAGCGGGAGAAACAATGAGCAGTTCTTC	CASSLGASGRNNEQFF
TRBV2	13	TRBJ1-2	-	-	TGTGCCAGCAGGGCAGGTCCTAACTATGGCTACACCTTC	CASRAGPNYGYTF
TRBV19	16	TRBJ2-7	TRBD2	-	TGTGCCAGTAGCCGCCAACTAGCGGGAGGAATGAGCGAGCAGTACTTC	CASSRQLAGGMSEQYF
TRBV30	14	TRBJ2-2	-	-	TGTGCCTGGGGGGGGCTTTCCTACACCGGGGAGCTGTTTTTT	CAWGGLSYTGELFF
TRBV9	14	TRBJ2-7	TRBD2	few	TGTGCCAGCAGCGGTAGCGGGGGGGGTTTGGGGCAGTACTTC	CASSGSGGGLGQYF
TRBV9	13	TRBJ2-5	TRBD1	-	TGTGCCAGCAGCGTTCAGGGGGAAGAGACCCAGTACTTC	CASSVQGEETQYF
TRBV29-1	15	TRBJ1-2	TRBD1	-	TGCAGCGTTTCCCCCCACCTGCGGCAGGGGGAAACCTACACCTTC	CSVSPHLRQGETYTF
TRBV9	17	TRBJ2-1	TRBD2	-	TGTGCCAGCAGCGTAGTCCCGTCGCTAGCGGGAGGGACTGAGCAGTTCTTC	CASSVVPSLAGGTEQFF
TRBV7-8	15	TRBJ2-7	-	few	TGTGCCAGCATCCCCGAGATCGGTGGTTCCTACGAGCAGTACTTC	CASIPEIGGSYEQYF